The sequence of this TCR beta chain was determined in a study of cytomegalovirus exposure and HLA in healthy donors. V lost 0 bases to trimming and J lost 6 bases, with 11 bases between them. The CDR3 loop spans 14 amino acids. Germline V gives CDR1 MNHEY, CDR2 SVGAGI. Notes on the study in general: Researchers counted approximately 160 TCR beta chains as cytomegalovirus-associated. Likely technical artifact: a cluster of highly shared sequence variants.

PCR used 60 Vbeta primers and 13 Jbeta primers. This table comes from immunoSEQ multiplex PCR, and its TCRdb copy is limited to in-frame clones, with some not included. Here the sample spans some 130,000 clones, about 85% being singletons. There are a few counts of this clone. The antigen remains undetermined. The sample was PBMCs. The rearrangement uses TRBV6-5 and TRBJ1-2; D unresolved. The source of this sequence is a boy younger than 18 in good health and CMV-seronegative. This CDR3 reads CASSYSPGGDGYTF. CDR3 coding DNA: TGTGCCAGCAGTTACTCTCCAGGAGGCGATGGCTACACCTTC.